What follows are 30 T cell receptor beta chains derived from one specimen sequenced in a study of CD8+CD57+ T cells in acquired aplastic anemia. Using genomic DNA as the template, TCR beta VDJ and CDR3 profiling was carried out. TCRdb analysed the reads with MiXCR anew, one entry per CDR3 protein. Of a few hundred thousand distinct CDR3 sequences in the sample, roughly 55% are singletons; the top ten hold over 25%. Sequencing used sorted CD4+, CD8+, or CD8+CD57+ T cells (not recorded which) from PBMCs. The receptor source for this set is a human donor in good health.

The chain links TRBV12-3 or TRBV12-4 to TRBJ2-7, with D unclear. The CDR3 totals 12 residues. Trimming removed 1 base at V and 4 bases at J, with 5 bases between. This chain's CDR3 is CASSLVVYEQYF. The CDR3 bases are TGTGCCAGCAGTTTAGTTGTGTACGAGCAGTACTTC.

This clonotype has just one count. The V and J genes are TRBV7-9 and TRBJ2-2, with a possible D match to TRBD1 (5 bases). Trimming stripped 5 bases from V and 0 bases from J, with 10 bases between. The CDR3 has 15 amino acids. Per germline, CDR1 SEHNR and CDR2 FQNEAQ (reference sequence). CDR3 bases: TGTGCCAGCAGCCACCGACAGTCGAACACCGGGGAGCTGTTTTTT. This translates into CASSHRQSNTGELFF.

The CDR3 DNA is TGTGCCAGCAGCTCGGCGGGACTCGGCTACGAGCAGTACTTC. Amino acids: CASSSAGLGYEQYF. The chain recombines TRBV7-9 with TRBJ2-7; maybe TRBD2 (6 bases). Germline loops: CDR1 SEHNR, CDR2 FQNEAQ (reference sequence). V gave up 4 bases and J gave up 3 bases, with 13 bases separating them. The CDR3 contains 14 residues. Supplemented by reference TRBV7-9 and TRBJ2-7, the full variable domain reads DTGVSQNPRHKITKRGQNVTFRCDPISEHNRLYWYRQTLGQGPEFLTYFQNEAQLEKSRLLSDRFSAERPKGSFSTLEIQRTEQGDSAMYLCASSSAGLGYEQYFGPGTRLTVT.

The chain joins TRBV10-1 to TRBJ1-4, with D possibly TRBD1 on 5 matching bases. There are 11 residues in the CDR3. Germline V gene lookup returns CDR1 WNHNN and CDR2 SYGVQD (reference sequence). V gave up 9 bases and J gave up 8 bases, with 10 bases separating them. The CDR3 spells CARRGWEKLFF. CDR3 nucleotide sequence: TGCGCCAGGAGGGGTTGGGAAAAACTGTTTTTT.

This clonotype was detected a few times. CDR3 in amino acids: CASSLTGGPKNIQYF. Written as DNA, the CDR3 is TGTGCCAGCAGTTTGACAGGGGGCCCCAAAAACATTCAGTACTTC. The V call is TRBV27, the J call TRBJ2-4, with 10 bases fitting TRBD1. The CDR3 is 15 residues long. Germline-derived CDR1 and CDR2 are MNHEY and SMNVEV (reference sequence). The V gene end was trimmed by 3 bases and the J gene end by 2 bases; junction bases not matched to a gene: 1.

This clonotype was seen only a few times. The chain combines TRBV15 with TRBJ2-7; the D call may be TRBD1 or TRBD2 (6 bases each). CDR3 length: 16 amino acids. Germline CDR1 is LNHNV and CDR2 is YYDKDF (reference sequence). V lost 0 bases and J 5 bases, leaving 17 bases between the germline ends. CDR3 in DNA: TGTGCCACCAGCAGAGATGTCAAGGGGGGCAGAGACGAGCAGTACTTC. Translation: CATSRDVKGGRDEQYF.

V and J are TRBV20-1 and TRBJ2-7; tentatively, D is TRBD1 (8 bases). V shed 6 bases and J shed 3 bases, with 21 bases lying between them. The length of the CDR3 is 15 residues. CDR1 is DFQATT, CDR2 SNEGSKA, per germline (reference sequence). CDR3 bases: TGCAGTGCCCCTGGGGGGGGGGACAGGTGCTACGAGCAGTACTTC. Its translation: CSAPGGGDRCYEQYF.

The chain links TRBV15 to TRBJ2-7, with 7 bases identical to TRBD1. This CDR3 is built from 17 residues. J was trimmed by 5 bases and V by 3 bases; bases with no gene match: 16. Germline V CDR1 and CDR2: LNHNV, YYDKDF (reference sequence). The CDR3 DNA is TGTGCCACCAGCAGTCGGTTTGGGGATAGGGGGCGCGACGAGCAGTACTTC. Residues: CATSSRFGDRGRDEQYF.

This clonotype was recorded a few times. This chain connects TRBV10-3 to TRBJ2-7; D remains unclear. Germline loops: CDR1 ENHRY, CDR2 SYGVKD. CDR3 length: 12 residues. V lost 6 bases and J 1 base, leaving 7 bases between the germline ends. Here the CDR3 reads CAIRDGSYEQYF. Here the CDR3 DNA reads TGTGCCATCAGGGACGGATCCTACGAGCAGTACTTC.

The CDR3 DNA reads TGCAGTGCCCCCGGCCCTAACTATGGCTACACCTTC. As protein: CSAPGPNYGYTF. The rearrangement links TRBV20-1 to TRBJ1-2; D not resolved. Germline lookup yields CDR1 DFQATT and CDR2 SNEGSKA (reference sequence). The CDR3 totals 12 residues. V was cut by 6 bases and J by 0 bases, with 8 bases left in between.

The chain has TRBV2 and TRBJ1-1; D might be TRBD1 (5 bases). CDR3 length: 11 residues. Germline CDR1 reads SNHLY; CDR2 reads FYNNEI. Between the trimmed V and J ends, which lost 9 bases and 5 bases, there was a span of 10 bases. In DNA form, the CDR3 reads TGTGCCAGACCGGGGGGTACTGAAGCTTTCTTT. As protein: CARPGGTEAFF. Filled out from reference TRBV2 and TRBJ1-1, the complete variable domain reads EPEVTQTPSHQVTQMGQEVILRCVPISNHLYFYWYRQILGQKVEFLVSFYNNEISEKSEIFDDQFSVERPDGSNFTLKIRSTKLEDSAMYFCARPGGTEAFFGQGTRLTVV.

J is TRBJ2-7 and V is TRBV20-1, with D hard to call. The CDR3 consists of 12 residues. The germline CDR1 and CDR2 sequences are DFQATT and SNEGSKA (reference sequence). V was pared by 1 base and J by 5 bases, with 9 bases between. CDR3 region: CSARAATDEQYF. The CDR3 nucleotides read TGCAGTGCTAGAGCGGCCACGGACGAGCAGTACTTC.

V gene TRBV7-9 combines with J gene TRBJ2-1, with TRBD2 matching 13 bases. Germline V gives CDR1 SEHNR, CDR2 FQNEAQ (reference sequence). V lost 5 bases, J lost 8 bases, and 6 bases stayed unmatched. The CDR3 loop spans 15 amino acids. CDR3 protein: CASSGGLAGEYEQFF. The CDR3 region has the DNA TGTGCCAGCAGCGGCGGACTAGCGGGAGAATATGAGCAGTTCTTC. Based on the CDR3 plus reference TRBV7-9 and TRBJ2-1, the full variable domain is DTGVSQNPRHKITKRGQNVTFRCDPISEHNRLYWYRQTLGQGPEFLTYFQNEAQLEKSRLLSDRFSAERPKGSFSTLEIQRTEQGDSAMYLCASSGGLAGEYEQFFGPGTRLTVL.

Notes on this clonotype: This may be a read error, as it is one base from a much larger clone. The chain uses TRBV10-3 and TRBJ2-1; D may match TRBD1 or TRBD2 (6 bases each). Trimming removed 8 bases from V and 7 bases from J, with 12 bases in between. The V gene's germline CDR1 is ENHRY and CDR2 SYGVKD. The CDR3 spans 12 residues. The CDR3 sequence: CAIRVGGNEQFF. Written as DNA, the CDR3 is TGTGCCATCCGGGTAGGGGGGAATGAGCAGTTCTTC.

This clonotype was counted many times. The rearrangement links TRBV30 to TRBJ1-1; maybe TRBD1 (5 bases). V shed 5 bases and J shed 4 bases, with 11 bases lying between them. The V gene's germline CDR1 is GTSNPN and CDR2 SVGIG (reference sequence). CDR3 length equals 12 residues. DNA for the CDR3: TGTGCCTGGGGGCCAGGGTTCACTGAAGCTTTCTTT. It translates to CAWGPGFTEAFF.

This clonotype has ten or more counts. At one boundary the junction diverges from the germline segment, which might be a read error. CDR3: CATGTSKDTQYF. The CDR3 DNA is TGTGCCACCGGGACTAGCAAAGATACGCAGTATTTT. The genes are TRBV11-2 and TRBJ2-3, with 9 nucleotides matching TRBD2. The length of the CDR3 is 12 residues. Germline loops: CDR1 SGHAT, CDR2 FQNNGV.

This clonotype was counted many times. V and J are TRBV3-1 and TRBJ2-1, with D possibly being TRBD1 (6 bases). The ends were cut back, 4 bases at V and 5 bases at J, with 12 bases in the middle. The CDR3 length is 14 residues. In germline, CDR1 is LGHDT, CDR2 YNNKEL (reference sequence). CDR3 loop: CASSPRTVNNEQFF. The CDR3 DNA reads as TGTGCCAGCAGCCCCAGGACAGTCAACAATGAGCAGTTCTTC.

The gene calls are TRBV7-3 and TRBJ2-1, with D perhaps matching TRBD2 (5 bases). Trimming shortened V by 3 bases and J by 6 bases, and 12 bases separated the two germline ends. In germline, CDR1 is SGHTA, CDR2 FQGTGA. This CDR3 region has 14 residues. In DNA, the CDR3 is TGTGCCAGCAGCTTGGCGGGTAACTTCAATGAGCAGTTCTTC. It specifies CASSLAGNFNEQFF.

This clonotype has a count of ten or more. The rearrangement links TRBV12-5 to TRBJ1-5, with D perhaps TRBD1 (5 bases). Germline lookup yields CDR1 LGHNT and CDR2 FRNRAP. This CDR3 contains 14 residues. Trimming left V 6 bases short and J 7 bases short, with 16 bases between. The CDR3 reads CASGGAQAVQPQHF. The CDR3 DNA is TGTGCTAGTGGAGGGGCTCAGGCGGTGCAGCCCCAGCATTTT.

The chain recombines TRBV7-9 with TRBJ1-1; TRBD1 matches 7 bases. Unmatched junction bases numbered 3, after V lost 5 bases and J lost 6 bases. Looked up from germline, CDR1 is SEHNR and CDR2 is FQNEAQ (reference sequence). The CDR3 is 12 residues long. DNA of the CDR3: TGTGCCAGCAGCCCGACAGGGCCTGAAGCTTTCTTT. Amino acid sequence: CASSPTGPEAFF.

The chain links TRBV7-6 to TRBJ2-7; 9 bases map to TRBD1. There are 16 residues in the CDR3. From germline, CDR1 is SGHVS and CDR2 FNYEAQ. After removal of 5 bases from V and 5 bases from J, the junction contained 13 bases not matched to a gene. CDR3 loop: CASSQSKGQGQDEQYF. As DNA, the CDR3 is TGTGCCAGCAGCCAAAGCAAGGGACAGGGACAGGACGAGCAGTACTTC. The whole variable domain, filled in from reference TRBV7-6 and TRBJ2-7, reads GAGVSQSPRYKVTKRGQDVALRCDPISGHVSLYWYRQALGQGPEFLTYFNYEAQQDKSGLPNDRFSAERPEGSISTLTIQRTEQRDSAMYRCASSQSKGQGQDEQYFGPGTRLTVT.

The chain carries TRBV4-1 and TRBJ1-3; D is uncertain. This CDR3 has 15 amino acids. Germline V gene lookup returns CDR1 MGHRA and CDR2 YSYEKL. V was shortened by 0 bases and J by 3 bases, with 9 bases between the two germline ends. This CDR3 is CASSQETASGNTIYF. In DNA, the CDR3 is TGCGCCAGCAGCCAAGAAACGGCAAGTGGAAACACCATATATTTT.

V gene TRBV20-1 combines with J gene TRBJ2-1; 11 positions match TRBD2. CDR3 length equals 14 residues. The germline V gene encodes CDR1 DFQATT and CDR2 SNEGSKA (reference sequence). Losses at the gene ends were 1 base for V and 8 bases for J; bases not matched to a gene: 4. The CDR3 DNA reads as TGCAGTGCTAGAGTTAGCGGGGGGGCCGATGAGCAGTTCTTC. Translating it yields CSARVSGGADEQFF.

This clonotype was found a few times. The J gene is TRBJ1-2, the V gene TRBV10-3; no definite D call. The V gene's germline CDR1 is ENHRY and CDR2 SYGVKD. V shed 2 bases and J shed 5 bases, with 6 bases lying between them. This CDR3 is built from 12 residues. The CDR3 region has the DNA TGTGCCATCAGTGAGGATCCTTATGGCTACACCTTC. It codes for CAISEDPYGYTF.

The gene calls are TRBV7-3 and TRBJ1-6; D is possibly TRBD1 (5 bases). Deletions cut 8 bases from V and 7 bases from J, with 12 bases between. The CDR3 totals 13 residues. CDR1 is SGHTA and CDR2 is FQGTGA in the germline V gene. CDR3 protein: CASATRGNSPLHF. The CDR3 nucleotides are TGTGCCAGCGCGACGCGGGGGAATTCACCCCTCCACTTT.

A few counts support this clonotype. V usage is TRBV20-1 and J usage is TRBJ2-3; D is perhaps TRBD2 (6 bases). Germline loops: CDR1 DFQATT, CDR2 SNEGSKA (reference sequence). Trimming cost V 6 bases and J 4 bases, with 17 bases left between them. The length of the CDR3 is 14 residues. The chain's CDR3 is CSATLGGTADTQYF. The CDR3 nucleotides are TGCAGTGCCACGCTCGGCGGGACTGCAGATACGCAGTATTTT.

The sample holds many counts of this clonotype. The V and J genes are TRBV6-1 and TRBJ2-7; D unresolved. Trimming pared 7 bases from V and 6 bases from J, leaving 7 bases between. Looked up from germline, CDR1 is MNHNS and CDR2 is SASEGT. The CDR3 loop spans 10 amino acids. CDR3 in amino acids: CASKGLEQYF. CDR3 nucleotide sequence: TGTGCCAGCAAGGGTCTCGAGCAGTACTTC.

Regarding this clonotype: The conserved closing phenylalanine or tryptophan is absent in this CDR3, likely reflecting a read error. V is TRBV7-2 and J is TRBJ2-3; a possible D gene is TRBD2 (6 bases). CDR1 and CDR2 from the germline V gene are SGHTA and FQGNSA. V lost 1 base and J 6 bases, leaving 11 bases between the germline ends. The CDR3 is 14 amino acids. CDR3 sequence: CASSLVPGGDTQYL. For the CDR3, the DNA is TGTGCCAGCAGCTTAGTTCCTGGGGGGGATACGCAGTATCTT.

The CDR3 sequence is CASSSNPRGNEQFF. The CDR3, as DNA: TGTGCCAGCAGTTCGAATCCCAGAGGGAATGAGCAGTTCTTC. This rearrangement joins TRBV27 to TRBJ2-1; D is possibly TRBD2 (5 bases). Trimming stripped 4 bases from V and 7 bases from J, with 14 bases between. There are 14 residues in the CDR3. Germline CDR1 and CDR2: MNHEY and SMNVEV (reference sequence).

This sequence joins TRBV7-2 and TRBJ2-1, with TRBD2 as a possible D gene (5 bases). This CDR3 comprises 11 residues. V dropped 5 bases and J dropped 14 bases, with 13 bases sitting between them. Germline loops: CDR1 SGHTA, CDR2 FQGNSA. CDR3 loop: CASSLGLDEFF. CDR3 coding DNA: TGTGCCAGCAGCCTCGGACTTGATGAGTTCTTC.